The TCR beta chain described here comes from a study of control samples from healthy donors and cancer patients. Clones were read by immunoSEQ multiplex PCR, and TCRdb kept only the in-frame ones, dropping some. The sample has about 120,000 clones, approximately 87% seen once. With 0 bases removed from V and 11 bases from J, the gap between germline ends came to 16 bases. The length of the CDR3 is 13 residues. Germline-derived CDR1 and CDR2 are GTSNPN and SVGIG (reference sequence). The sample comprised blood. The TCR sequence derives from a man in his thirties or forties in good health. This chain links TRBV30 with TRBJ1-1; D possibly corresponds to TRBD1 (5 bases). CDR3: CAWSVSGAKEAFF. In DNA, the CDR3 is TGTGCCTGGAGTGTAAGTGGGGCCAAAGAGGCTTTCTTT.